Listed below are T cell receptor beta chains from one sample, sequenced in a study of blood T cell repertoires in COVID-19. Clones were read by immunoSEQ multiplex PCR, and TCRdb kept only the in-frame ones, dropping some. There are 95,000 to 150,000 clones in the sample; about 86% occur only once, and 2% to 2.5% lies in the top ten. Sequences were obtained from peripheral blood. The receptors originated from a woman between 45 and 65 years old with acute or convalescent COVID-19. CDR3s include the opening cysteine and the closing phenylalanine or tryptophan. The order of the fields is V gene, J gene, D gene, clone size, CDR3 DNA, CDR3 protein. A D gene is named only where the DNA matches it firmly. The listing skips clone size in some rows; elsewhere it reads once, few, many or a size class.

TRBV30	TRBJ1-1	NA	NA	TGTGCCTGGAGCCTAAGCCGAGAAGCTTTCTTT	CAWSLSREAFF
TRBV19	TRBJ1-5	TRBD1	NA	TGTGCCAGTAGTTCGACAGGGGGGCATCAGCCCCAGCATTTT	CASSSTGGHQPQHF
TRBV5-1	TRBJ1-2	NA	once	TGCGCCAGCAGCTTGTCCCGGGACTCTGTTGACACCTTC	CASSLSRDSVDTF
TRBV30	TRBJ1-5	NA	NA	TGTGCCTGGAGCGCAGGGGAGGGCCAGCCCCAGCATTTT	CAWSAGEGQPQHF
TRBV2	TRBJ1-2	NA	NA	TGTGCCAGCAATCAGGCTGAATATGGCTACACCTTC	CASNQAEYGYTF
TRBV11-2	TRBJ2-7	TRBD2	few	TGTGCCAGCAGCTTTCACCCGGCGGGGGTAGGCTACGAGCAGTACTTC	CASSFHPAGVGYEQYF
TRBV24-1	TRBJ2-3	NA	NA	TGTGCCACCAGTGAACCCGGAGTGGATACGCAGTATTTT	CATSEPGVDTQYF
TRBV11-2	TRBJ2-2	NA	NA	TGTGCCAGCACCCCAGGGTTTTTAGGGGAGCTGTTTTTT	CASTPGFLGELFF
TRBV29-1	TRBJ1-1	NA	few	TGCAGCCTGTATGGAGGGGCTGGGAACACTGAAGCTTTCTTT	CSLYGGAGNTEAFF
TRBV18	TRBJ1-3	TRBD1	NA	TGTGCCAGCTCGCCACAGGGGGCCCTCTCTGGAAACACCATATATTTT	CASSPQGALSGNTIYF
TRBV5-1	TRBJ1-2	NA	NA	TGCGCCAGCAGCTTGGGTAGGGGGAGCGACTATGGCTACACCTTC	CASSLGRGSDYGYTF
TRBV2	TRBJ2-1	TRBD1	NA	TGTGCCAGCACCAGACCGACAGGGTCTGGGAATGAGCAGTTCTTC	CASTRPTGSGNEQFF
TRBV4-3	TRBJ2-7	NA	few	TGCGCCAGCAGCCAAGACTTACAGGCCTACGAGCAGTACTTC	CASSQDLQAYEQYF
TRBV30	TRBJ1-2	TRBD1	NA	TGTGCCTGGAGTGTTACCCGGGACAGCGGCTACACCTTC	CAWSVTRDSGYTF
TRBV6-2/TRBV6-3	TRBJ1-5	NA	once	TGTGCCAGCAGCTTCACAAACAATCAGCCCCAGCATTTT	CASSFTNNQPQHF
TRBV6-5	TRBJ1-1	NA	NA	TGTGCCAGCTGGGGAGCGGAAGCTTTCTTT	CASWGAEAFF
TRBV20-1	TRBJ2-1	NA	NA	TGCAGTGCTAGTGATTACAGAAGAAAGACACACAATGAGCAGTTCTTC	CSASDYRRKTHNEQFF
TRBV19	TRBJ1-2	NA	NA	TGTGCCAGTAGTATGCGGCCGGAGGGTGGCTACACCTTC	CASSMRPEGGYTF
TRBV5-4	TRBJ1-2	NA	NA	TGTGCCAGCAGCGATAACGAGTGGAGCCCCTATGGCTACACCTTC	CASSDNEWSPYGYTF
TRBV6-2/TRBV6-3	TRBJ2-7	TRBD1	NA	TGTGCCAGCAGTTACAACAGGGGCGGTTACGAGCAGTACTTC	CASSYNRGGYEQYF
TRBV6-5	TRBJ1-1	NA	few	TGTGCCAGCAGTTGGGGCCAGTCGACTGAAGCTTTCTTT	CASSWGQSTEAFF
TRBV11-2	TRBJ2-3	NA	NA	TGTGCCAGCAGTTTTCAGGGGTTCGGGGATACGCAGTATTTT	CASSFQGFGDTQYF
TRBV19	TRBJ2-3	TRBD1	NA	TGTGCCAGTAGTTTCACCGGGACAGGGGGGACAGATACGCAGTATTTT	CASSFTGTGGTDTQYF
TRBV2	TRBJ2-5	NA	NA	TGTGCCAGCAAGCCTAGCAGGGAGACCCAGTACTTC	CASKPSRETQYF
TRBV9	TRBJ2-1	NA	NA	TGTGCCAGCAGCGTAGAGAGGCAGGGGATAAATTACAATGAGCAGTTCTTC	CASSVERQGINYNEQFF
TRBV18	TRBJ1-5	NA	few	TGTGCCAGCTCACCACTCGGGGGGCGCGATCAGCCCCAGCATTTT	CASSPLGGRDQPQHF
TRBV11-2	TRBJ2-5	TRBD2	NA	TGTGCCAGCAGCTTCACTAGCGGGAAGTACCAAGAGACCCAGTACTTC	CASSFTSGKYQETQYF
TRBV19	TRBJ2-6	NA	once	TGTGCCAGTAGTATCTGGCAAAGCTCTGGGGCCAACGTCCTGACTTTC	CASSIWQSSGANVLTF
TRBV4-1	TRBJ1-1	NA	few	TGCGCCAGCAGCCGACTACACGGGGAGAACACTGAAGCTTTCTTT	CASSRLHGENTEAFF
TRBV10-2	TRBJ2-7	NA	NA	TGCGCCAGCCGGGACTTCGGTGGGAGCGAGCAGTACTTC	CASRDFGGSEQYF
TRBV19	TRBJ2-3	NA	NA	TGTGCCAGTAGCCTTGCTGGCAGGAGGGAAGATACGCAGTATTTT	CASSLAGRREDTQYF
TRBV7-9	TRBJ1-3	NA	NA	TGTGCCAGCAGCTCAGCCGTTCCCTCAGCGAACACCATATATTTT	CASSSAVPSANTIYF
TRBV7-9	TRBJ1-4	NA	NA	TGTGCCAGCAGCTTTACGGCGGCCTATAATGAAAAACTGTTTTTT	CASSFTAAYNEKLFF
TRBV27	TRBJ2-2	NA	once	TGTGCCAGCAGCTTTGGGCAGGGGTGGACCGGGGAGCTGTTTTTT	CASSFGQGWTGELFF
TRBV5-1	TRBJ2-3	TRBD2	NA	TGCGCCAGCAGCTTAGCGGGGGATGAGGATACGCAGTATTTT	CASSLAGDEDTQYF
TRBV18	TRBJ2-3	NA	NA	TGTGCCAGCTCACCTAGCCGTAGCACAGATACGCAGTATTTT	CASSPSRSTDTQYF
TRBV6-6	TRBJ2-2	TRBD1	few	TGTGCCAGCAGCATCCTAGGACAGGGTATAACCGGGGAGCTGTTTTTT	CASSILGQGITGELFF
TRBV5-1	TRBJ1-2	NA	NA	TGCGCCAGCAGCTTGGACTCGAACTATGGCTACACCTTC	CASSLDSNYGYTF
TRBV7-6	TRBJ2-5	TRBD2	NA	TGTGCCAGCAGCTACAACCCGGGACTAGCGGGGAGAGAGACCCAGTACTTC	CASSYNPGLAGRETQYF
TRBV12-5	TRBJ1-1	NA	NA	TGTGCTAGTGGCCAGGACAGTTCTTGGGGGTTCTTT	CASGQDSSWGFF
TRBV15	TRBJ1-5	TRBD1	NA	TGTGCCACCAGCAGAGATCCTCCGACAGGGAGTTACAGCAATCAGCCCCAGCATTTT	CATSRDPPTGSYSNQPQHF
TRBV11-3	TRBJ2-7	NA	NA	TGTGCCAGCAGCCCGTACGAGGGCGAGCAGTACTTC	CASSPYEGEQYF
TRBV7-2	TRBJ1-2	TRBD1	NA	TGTGCCAGCAGCCCCAGACAGGGGTCCTATGGCTACACCTTC	CASSPRQGSYGYTF
TRBV13	TRBJ1-2	NA	NA	TGTGCCAGCAGCCCCATGGGCCACTATGGCTACACCTTC	CASSPMGHYGYTF
TRBV24-1	TRBJ1-4	NA	NA	TGTGCCACCAGTGATTTGGGGGGCAGGGACGCAACTAATGAAAAACTGTTTTTT	CATSDLGGRDATNEKLFF
TRBV4-3	TRBJ2-7	TRBD2	NA	TGCGCCAGCAGCCAAGCGGGACTAGCGGGACACGAGCAGTACTTC	CASSQAGLAGHEQYF
TRBV13	TRBJ1-1	NA	once	TGTGCCAGCAGCCTCCAGGGGAGGGGCACTGAAGCTTTCTTT	CASSLQGRGTEAFF
TRBV4-2	TRBJ1-5	NA	NA	TGTGCCAGCAGCCAAGAGATGGTGAGGGGAGGCGGCGAGCCCCAGCATTTT	CASSQEMVRGGGEPQHF
TRBV27	TRBJ1-2	TRBD1	NA	TGTGCCAGCAGTACTCCGGACAGGGGCAATGGCTACACCTTC	CASSTPDRGNGYTF
TRBV7-9	TRBJ1-5	TRBD1	once	TGTGCCAGCAGTTGGACAGGGGAGCAGCCCCAGCATTTT	CASSWTGEQPQHF
TRBV27	TRBJ2-2	TRBD1	NA	TGTGCCACCGGGGACAGACCGAACACCGGGGAGCTGTTTTTT	CATGDRPNTGELFF
TRBV19	TRBJ2-3	TRBD2	once	TGTGCCAGTAGTGCAACTAGCGGGAGAACAGATACGCAGTATTTT	CASSATSGRTDTQYF
TRBV5-1	TRBJ2-5	TRBD2	NA	TGCGCCAGCAGCCCAAAAGCGGGAGAAGAGACCCAGTACTTC	CASSPKAGEETQYF
TRBV5-5	TRBJ1-1	TRBD1	NA	TGTGCCAGCAGCATTACAGGGGACACTGAAGCTTTCTTT	CASSITGDTEAFF
TRBV24-1	TRBJ2-5	TRBD1	NA	TGTGCCACCAGTGATCCCGGACAGGGCGGCGAGACCCAGTACTTC	CATSDPGQGGETQYF
TRBV4-1	TRBJ2-1	NA	NA	TGCGCCAGCAGCCAAGATTGGGGAGCGCGGCAGTTCTTC	CASSQDWGARQFF
TRBV19	TRBJ1-2	TRBD1	NA	TGTGCCAGTCGATCCAGGGGGAGGCCTATGGGCTACACCTTC	CASRSRGRPMGYTF
TRBV2	TRBJ1-2	TRBD1	NA	TGTGCCAACTCGAGGGACAGGGAAATGAACGGCTACACCTTC	CANSRDREMNGYTF
TRBV2	TRBJ1-4	NA	once	TGTGCCAGCAGTATAGATGGACAAGACTCAGAAAAACTGTTTTTT	CASSIDGQDSEKLFF